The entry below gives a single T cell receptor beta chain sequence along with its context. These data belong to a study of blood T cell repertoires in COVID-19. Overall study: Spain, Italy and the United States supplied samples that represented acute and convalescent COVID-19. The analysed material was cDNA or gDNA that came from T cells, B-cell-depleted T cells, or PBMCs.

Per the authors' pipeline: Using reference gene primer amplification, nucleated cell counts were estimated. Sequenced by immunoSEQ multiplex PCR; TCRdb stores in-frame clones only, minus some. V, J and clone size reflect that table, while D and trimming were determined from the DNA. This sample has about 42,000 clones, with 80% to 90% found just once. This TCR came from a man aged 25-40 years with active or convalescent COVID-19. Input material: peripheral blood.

CDR3: CASSSDNTYEQYF. The CDR3 nucleotides read TGTGCCAGCAGCTCAGACAACACCTACGAGCAGTACTTC. The J gene is TRBJ2-7, the V gene TRBV7-9; D is unresolved. CDR3 length: 13 amino acids. V shed 4 bases and J shed 2 bases, with 9 bases lying between them. Germline V gene lookup returns CDR1 SEHNR and CDR2 FQNEAQ (reference sequence). The entire variable domain, with the rest obtained from reference TRBV7-9 and TRBJ2-7, is as follows: DTGVSQNPRHKITKRGQNVTFRCDPISEHNRLYWYRQTLGQGPEFLTYFQNEAQLEKSRLLSDRFSAERPKGSFSTLEIQRTEQGDSAMYLCASSSDNTYEQYFGPGTRLTVT.